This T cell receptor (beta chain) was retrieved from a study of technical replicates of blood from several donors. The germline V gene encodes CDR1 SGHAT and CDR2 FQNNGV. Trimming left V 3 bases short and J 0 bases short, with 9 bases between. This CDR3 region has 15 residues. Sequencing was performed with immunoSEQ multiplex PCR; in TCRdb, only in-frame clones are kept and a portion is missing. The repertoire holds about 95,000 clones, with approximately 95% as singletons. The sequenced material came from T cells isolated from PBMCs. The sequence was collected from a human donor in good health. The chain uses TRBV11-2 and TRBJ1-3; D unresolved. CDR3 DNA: TGTGCCAGCAGCTTGGTTGGCCTCTCTGGAAACACCATATATTTT. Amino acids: CASSLVGLSGNTIYF. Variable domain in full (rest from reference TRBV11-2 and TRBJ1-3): EAGVAQSPRYKIIEKRQSVAFWCNPISGHATLYWYQQILGQGPKLLIQFQNNGVVDDSQLPKDRFSAERLKGVDSTLKIQPAKLEDSAVYLCASSLVGLSGNTIYFGEGSWLTVV.